What follows describes a single TCR beta chain. Its antigen is not identified. It was with unique molecular identifiers that the TCRbeta library was prepared. TCRdb passed the PCR reads through MiXCR, listing each CDR3 protein once. Counted here are roughly 400,000 distinct CDR3 sequences, over 40% occurring once; the ten biggest clones make up about 30%. CDR3 length: 16 amino acids. Germline-derived CDR1 and CDR2 are SSHAT and FNYEAQ (reference sequence). V was cut by 5 bases and J by 4 bases, with 18 bases left in between. The data are from a study of T-cell reconstitution after alpha-beta-depleted transplantation in children. Study observations and caveats: For some patients, TCRbeta diversity was high at day 60 because of recipient T cells and thymic progenitors that survived. Reportedly, only several hundred clones from non-depleted graft cells drove alpha-beta T-cell counts at about two months.

The clonotype comes from a girl aged 2 to 9 with aplastic anemia, due to receive a stem cell transplant. The source was PBMCs, collected before TCRalphabeta/CD19-depleted stem cell transplant. The chain carries TRBV7-7 and TRBJ2-1, with a weak D call TRBD2 (6 bases). The CDR3: CASSLGEVGAYNEQFF. Written as DNA, the CDR3 is TGTGCCAGCAGCCTCGGGGAGGTCGGGGCGTACAATGAGCAGTTCTTC.